One and the same sample provided the 28 T cell receptor beta chains below, sequenced in a study of CD8 T cells in Susac syndrome. A quantity of roughly 0.5 to 1 ug RNA underwent reverse transcription using random hexamers. A single record per CDR3 protein comes from TCRdb applying MiXCR to the immunoSEQ multiplex PCR reads. Of more than 95,000 distinct CDR3 sequences in the sample, approximately 95% were seen once. The sample consisted of CD8+ T cells from PBMCs. These receptors originate from a human donor with multiple sclerosis.

The chain links TRBV2 to TRBJ2-4; D possibly corresponds to TRBD2 (6 bases). The CDR3 runs to 14 residues. The germline CDR1 and CDR2 sequences are SNHLY and FYNNEI. V lost 7 bases to trimming and J lost 6 bases, with 16 bases between them. The CDR3 here is CASNRQEGRNIQYF. CDR3 nucleotides: TGTGCCAGCAACCGTCAGGAGGGTCGAAACATTCAGTACTTC.

The rearrangement uses TRBV12-3 or TRBV12-4 and TRBJ2-2; D is uncertain. The CDR3 covers 15 residues. Trimming left V 6 bases short and J 1 base short, with 12 bases between. The CDR3 sequence is CASSPPGKNTGELFF. For the CDR3, the DNA is TGTGCCAGCAGCCCACCCGGAAAGAACACCGGGGAGCTGTTTTTT.

The rearrangement links TRBV7-4 to TRBJ1-5, with D possibly being TRBD1 (6 bases). Germline CDR1 is SGHVT and CDR2 is SQSDAQ. The length of the CDR3 is 16 residues. Trimming pared 4 bases from V and 0 bases from J, leaving 13 bases between. The CDR3 loop is CASSWGQGYSNQPQHF. The CDR3, as DNA: TGTGCCAGCAGCTGGGGACAAGGGTATAGCAATCAGCCCCAGCATTTT.

The chain uses TRBV10-2 and TRBJ2-7; D unresolved. The V gene lost 2 bases and the J gene lost 1 base, with 12 bases spanning the gap. The CDR3 has 15 amino acids. The V gene's germline CDR1 is WSHSY and CDR2 SAAADI. The CDR3 here is CASSEILSGSYEQYV. In nucleotides, the CDR3 is TGCGCCAGCAGTGAGATTTTATCTGGGTCCTACGAGCAGTACGTC.

This rearrangement joins TRBV5-1 to TRBJ1-5, with D possibly being TRBD1 (6 bases). Trimming left V 4 bases short and J 5 bases short, with 19 bases between. The CDR3 is 16 residues long. The germline CDR1 and CDR2 sequences are SGHRS and YFSETQ. The CDR3: CASSATGGGPDQPQHF. The CDR3 DNA reads as TGCGCCAGCAGCGCGACCGGCGGGGGGCCCGATCAGCCCCAGCATTTT.

V usage is TRBV20-1 and J usage is TRBJ2-7; possibly TRBD1 or TRBD2 for D (5 bases each). This CDR3 is 14 amino acids long. Germline V gene data show CDR1 as DFQATT and CDR2 as SNEGSKA (reference sequence). The V end lost 0 bases, the J end lost 3 bases, and 12 bases lay between the germline ends. The CDR3 reads CSARDIGADYEQYV. The CDR3 DNA sequence: TGCAGTGCTAGAGATATCGGGGCCGACTACGAGCAGTACGTC.

This clonotype appeared a single time. V and J are TRBV27 and TRBJ1-1; D remains ambiguous. Trimming shortened V by 5 bases and J by 1 base, and 11 bases separated the two germline ends. The CDR3 runs 14 residues. Germline lookup yields CDR1 MNHEY and CDR2 SMNVEV (reference sequence). CDR3 residues: CASSPTVPNTEAFF. The DNA of the CDR3 is TGTGCCAGCAGTCCTACAGTACCGAACACTGAAGCTTTCTTT.

The chain joins TRBV5-1 to TRBJ2-3; D is unclear. V gave up 3 bases and J gave up 4 bases, with 15 bases separating them. This CDR3 comprises 15 residues. Germline values: CDR1 SGHRS, CDR2 YFSETQ. This CDR3 reads CASSSPTLEADTQYF. The CDR3 nucleotides are TGCGCCAGCAGCTCACCTACCCTCGAGGCAGATACGCAGTATTTT.

The chain combines TRBV28 with TRBJ2-1, with 9 bases fitting TRBD2. V was pared by 3 bases and J by 9 bases, with 9 bases of the junction left unmatched. The CDR3 sequence is 15 residues long. CDR1 and CDR2 from the germline V gene are MDHEN and SYDVKM. The CDR3 loop is CASSFVRGGAAEQFF. The CDR3, as DNA: TGTGCCAGCAGTTTTGTACGCGGGGGGGCCGCTGAGCAGTTCTTC.

The chain links TRBV6-1 to TRBJ1-4; TRBD1 aligns across 9 bases. CDR3 length: 19 residues. V shed 2 bases, J shed 1 base, and the junction held 11 bases outside the gene matches. The germline V gene encodes CDR1 MNHNS and CDR2 SASEGT. Here the CDR3 DNA reads TGTGCCAGCAGTGAATGGGCCCTCGACAGGGGGAGAACTAATGAAAAACTGTTTTTT. Translated: CASSEWALDRGRTNEKLFF.

The gene calls are TRBV27 and TRBJ1-2; D uncertain. Looked up from germline, CDR1 is MNHEY and CDR2 is SMNVEV (reference sequence). This CDR3 is built from 14 residues. V was cut by 7 bases and J by 7 bases, with 19 bases left in between. The CDR3 coding sequence is TGTGCCAGCACCCTCCGGGGAGGATGGGGTGGCTACACCTTC. This sequence encodes CASTLRGGWGGYTF.

V and J are TRBV9 and TRBJ1-5, with D unresolved. Germline V gene sequence: CDR1 SGDLS, CDR2 YYNGEE. The CDR3 runs to 13 residues. V was shortened by 0 bases and J by 9 bases, with 10 bases between the two germline ends. The CDR3 region has the DNA TGTGCCAGCAGCGTAGGCGGCCTTGGGCCCCAGCATTTT. Protein sequence: CASSVGGLGPQHF.

The genes are TRBV7-9 and TRBJ2-7; the D gene could be TRBD1 or TRBD2 (5 bases each). V shed 1 base and J shed 2 bases, with 12 bases lying between them. This CDR3 is built from 15 residues. Germline CDR1 is SEHNR and CDR2 is FQNEAQ (reference sequence). The CDR3 sequence is CASSLGSRGPYEQYV. The CDR3 region has the DNA TGTGCCAGCAGCTTAGGATCCCGGGGCCCCTACGAGCAGTACGTC.

This chain connects TRBV19 to TRBJ2-1; 9 nucleotides line up with TRBD2. The CDR3 totals 11 residues. V shed 10 bases, J shed 7 bases, and the junction held 2 bases outside the gene matches. Germline V gene data show CDR1 as LNHDA and CDR2 as SQIVND (reference sequence). CDR3 residues: CATSGVNEQFF. CDR3 nucleotides: TGTGCCACTAGCGGGGTTAATGAGCAGTTCTTC.

This rearrangement joins TRBV3-1 to TRBJ2-5; 13 bases map to TRBD2. This CDR3 contains 18 residues. Germline assignment: CDR1 LGHDT and CDR2 YNNKEL (reference sequence). V trimming: 0 bases; J trimming: 1 base; junction bases outside the gene matches: 5. CDR3 sequence: CASSQERGLAGPQETQYF. The CDR3 DNA is TGTGCCAGCAGCCAAGAGAGGGGACTAGCGGGACCCCAAGAGACCCAGTACTTC.

This chain joins TRBV27 and TRBJ1-5, with D possibly TRBD1 on 5 matching bases. The V end lost 2 bases, the J end lost 7 bases, and 12 bases lay between the germline ends. CDR3 length equals 14 residues. Germline assignment: CDR1 MNHEY and CDR2 SMNVEV (reference sequence). For the CDR3, the DNA is TGTGCCAGCAGTTTAAGTGGGGCGAAGCAGCCCCAGCATTTT. Its protein is CASSLSGAKQPQHF.

The rearrangement joins TRBV7-9 to TRBJ1-1; D not certain. CDR1 is SEHNR and CDR2 is FQNEAQ in the germline V gene (reference sequence). The length of the CDR3 is 12 residues. With 7 bases removed from V and 4 bases from J, the gap between germline ends came to 10 bases. The DNA of the CDR3 is TGTGCCAGCACCGGAGGGATCACTGAAGCTTTCTTT. This translates into CASTGGITEAFF.

The chain couples TRBV20-1 to TRBJ2-1, with 12 positions matching TRBD2. Germline CDR1 reads DFQATT; CDR2 reads SNEGSKA (reference sequence). The CDR3 length is 14 residues. V shed 6 bases, J shed 9 bases, and the junction held 9 bases outside the gene matches. CDR3 amino acids: CSARLAGVRGEQFF. The CDR3, as DNA: TGCAGTGCACGACTAGCGGGGGTCCGCGGTGAGCAGTTCTTC.

V is TRBV20-1 and J is TRBJ2-1; 11 nucleotides match TRBD2. This CDR3 has 16 residues. V shed 6 bases and J 0 bases; nucleotides not matched to a gene: 7. Germline V gene sequence: CDR1 DFQATT, CDR2 SNEGSKA (reference sequence). The CDR3 nucleotides are TGCAGTGCCAGGGGACTAGCGGCCAGCTCCTACAATGAGCAGTTCTTC. Amino acids: CSARGLAASSYNEQFF.

The table lists this clonotype with a count of one. CDR3 protein: CASSFSAGELFF. The CDR3 DNA reads as TGTGCCAGCAGCTTTAGCGCCGGGGAGCTGTTTTTT. The chain links TRBV11-2 to TRBJ2-2, with D tentatively TRBD2 (5 bases). V dropped 3 bases and J dropped 6 bases, with 5 bases sitting between them. The germline CDR1 and CDR2 sequences are SGHAT and FQNNGV. The CDR3 covers 12 residues.

This chain connects TRBV19 to TRBJ2-1; D not certain. Per the germline V gene, CDR1 is LNHDA and CDR2 is SQIVND (reference sequence). The CDR3 is 13 amino acids. V was trimmed by 0 bases and J by 10 bases, leaving 10 bases between them. The CDR3 protein is CASSIDRGREQFF. The CDR3 DNA reads TGTGCCAGTAGTATAGATCGTGGTAGAGAGCAGTTCTTC.

This rearrangement joins TRBV11-2 to TRBJ2-7, with D hard to call. CDR1 is SGHAT, CDR2 FQNNGV, per germline. With 3 bases removed from V and 2 bases from J, the gap between germline ends came to 8 bases. There are 13 residues in the CDR3. CDR3 sequence reads: CASSLGKTYEQYF. The CDR3 coding sequence is TGTGCCAGCAGCTTGGGAAAAACCTACGAGCAGTACTTC.

The chain employs TRBV30 and TRBJ1-5, with 10 bases aligning to TRBD1. Germline V gene sequence: CDR1 GTSNPN, CDR2 SVGIG (reference sequence). J was trimmed by 4 bases and V by 5 bases; bases with no gene match: 11. There are 16 residues in the CDR3. The CDR3 sequence is CAWRDRGFYRNQPQHF. DNA for the CDR3: TGTGCCTGGCGGGACAGGGGATTTTACCGTAATCAGCCCCAGCATTTT. The full variable domain, with the rest looked up from reference TRBV30 and TRBJ1-5, is SQTIHQWPATLVQPVGSPLSLECTVEGTSNPNLYWYRQAAGRGLQLLFYSVGIGQISSEVPQNLSASRPQDRQFILSSKKLLLSDSGFYLCAWRDRGFYRNQPQHFGDGTRLSIL.

This clonotype appeared once. The V and J genes are TRBV5-4 and TRBJ2-1; weak D call: TRBD2 (5 bases). The length of the CDR3 is 12 residues. V dropped 0 bases and J dropped 10 bases, with 8 bases sitting between them. The germline V gene encodes CDR1 SGHNT and CDR2 YYREEE (reference sequence). The CDR3, as DNA: TGTGCCAGCAGCTTGGGCGGGCAGGAGCAGTTCTTC. Its protein is CASSLGGQEQFF.

This chain joins TRBV12-5 and TRBJ1-1; 8 bases are a match to TRBD1. Germline V CDR1 and CDR2: LGHNT, FRNRAP. V dropped 3 bases and J dropped 4; count of bases not matched to a gene: 13. CDR3 length equals 17 residues. The CDR3 sequence is CASGFLGQGISGTEAFF. DNA for the CDR3: TGTGCTAGTGGTTTCCTTGGACAGGGAATTTCGGGCACTGAAGCTTTCTTT.

This clonotype occurred a few times. The chain uses TRBV28 and TRBJ2-1, with D perhaps matching TRBD2 (5 bases). The ends were cut back, 3 bases at V and 0 bases at J, with 6 bases in the middle. Germline V gives CDR1 MDHEN, CDR2 SYDVKM. CDR3 length: 14 amino acids. In DNA, the CDR3 is TGTGCCAGCAGTTTTGGGAGCTCCTACAATGAGCAGTTCTTC. This gives the protein CASSFGSSYNEQFF.

This rearrangement joins TRBV12-3 or TRBV12-4 to TRBJ2-2; either TRBD1 or TRBD2 may supply D (5 bases each). The CDR3 consists of 11 residues. With 4 bases removed from V and 10 bases from J, the gap between germline ends came to 7 bases. The CDR3 coding sequence is TGTGCCAGCAGTTGGGGACCGGAGCTGTTTTTT. Residues: CASSWGPELFF.

The CDR3 here is CASSEASGSSSYEQYV. The CDR3 DNA sequence: TGTGCCAGCAGTGAAGCCAGCGGGAGTAGCTCCTACGAGCAGTACGTC. This rearrangement joins TRBV2 to TRBJ2-7; 8 nucleotides agree with TRBD2. CDR3 length equals 16 residues. V lost 0 bases to trimming and J lost 0 bases; unmatched junction nucleotides: 4. Per the germline V gene, CDR1 is SNHLY and CDR2 is FYNNEI.